This T cell receptor (beta chain) stems from a study of blood T cells in healthy people across ages. Overall study context: Per two T cells, about one barcoded beta molecule was captured through template switching.

The authors ran a second PCR of roughly 7 to 11 cycles using a sample-barcoded 5' primer and a J-beta primer mix. One entry per CDR3 protein, called by TCRdb with MiXCR from the 5' RACE reads. The data contain about 800,000 distinct CDR3 sequences, 55% to 75% of them singletons. Donor samples were obtained from healthy Caucasian individuals from Russia, aged about 6 to 95. The study, taken as a whole, reports: A greater number of naive CD4+ cells and higher diversity distinguished long-lived donors from aged donors. Older age went with lower TCR beta diversity per million T cells, in a roughly linear way.

Germline V gives CDR1 SGHTA, CDR2 FQGNSA. CDR3 length: 15 amino acids. This clonotype was counted once. Its target is unknown. This clonotype was obtained from a man aged 25-45 years in good health. Sequenced sample: blood. This chain connects TRBV7-2 to TRBJ2-4, with D maybe TRBD2 (5 bases). The better agreement between TRBJ2-7 and the DNA end casts doubt on the J call. CDR3 nucleotide sequence: TGTGCCAGCAGCTTCCAGAGAGGGCAGGCCTACGAGCAGTACTTC. It encodes CASSFQRGQAYEQYF.